This T cell receptor beta chain comes out of a study of blood T cell repertoires in COVID-19. The data were produced by immunoSEQ multiplex PCR, yet TCRdb's version contains in-frame clones alone and is incomplete. This sample has some 530,000 clones; 80% to 90% occur once, and the top ten carry roughly 8%. This clone was observed a handful of times. This CDR3 comprises 13 residues. CDR1 is SNHLY, CDR2 FYNNEI, per germline. V lost 9 bases to trimming and J lost 2 bases, with 10 bases between them. Specimen: PBMCs or T cells enriched from blood (not recorded which). The chain joins TRBV2 to TRBJ1-4; D gene ambiguous. This clonotype originated in a woman aged 55-69 years who had recovered from COVID-19. CDR3 nucleotide sequence: TGTGCCAGTGCGGCAGACACTAATGAAAAACTGTTTTTT. Its translation is CASAADTNEKLFF.